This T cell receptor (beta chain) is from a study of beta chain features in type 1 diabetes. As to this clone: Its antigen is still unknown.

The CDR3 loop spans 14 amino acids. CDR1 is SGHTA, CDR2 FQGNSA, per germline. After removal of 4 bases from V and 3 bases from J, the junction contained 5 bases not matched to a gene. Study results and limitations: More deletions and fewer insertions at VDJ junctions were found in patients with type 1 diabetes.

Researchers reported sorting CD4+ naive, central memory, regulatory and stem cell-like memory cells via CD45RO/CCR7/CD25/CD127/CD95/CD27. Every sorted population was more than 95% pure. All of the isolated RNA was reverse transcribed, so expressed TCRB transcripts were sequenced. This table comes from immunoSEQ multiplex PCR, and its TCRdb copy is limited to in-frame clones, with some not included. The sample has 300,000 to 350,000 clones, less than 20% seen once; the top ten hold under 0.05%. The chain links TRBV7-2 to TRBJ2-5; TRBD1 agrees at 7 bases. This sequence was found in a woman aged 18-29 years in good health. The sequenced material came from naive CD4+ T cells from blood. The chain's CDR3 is CASSYRTGEETQYF. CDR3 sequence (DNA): TGTGCCAGCAGCTATCGGACAGGAGAAGAGACCCAGTACTTC.